The 24 T cell receptor beta chains given below trace back to one sample, sequenced in a study of glioma-infiltrating T cells after dendritic cell vaccination. Generated by immunoSEQ multiplex PCR, the TCRdb table keeps only in-frame clones and is missing some. The repertoire holds about 82,000 clones, with approximately 90% as singletons. The specimen comprised blood, sampled before dendritic cell vaccination. These receptors came from a human donor with glioblastoma.

This sequence joins TRBV4-1 and TRBJ2-5; 7 nucleotides align to TRBD1. The assigned J gene may be wrong: the sequence end matches TRBJ2-7 better. This CDR3 comprises 16 residues. CDR1 MGHRA and CDR2 YSYEKL come from the germline V gene. In DNA form, the CDR3 reads TGCGCCAGCAGCCAAGAGTCGGGACAGATGTGGGACGAGCAGTACTTC. This gives the protein CASSQESGQMWDEQYF.

V and J are TRBV18 and TRBJ2-5; 8 bases map to TRBD1. The CDR3 loop spans 15 amino acids. The germline gives CDR1 KGHSH, CDR2 LQKENI. V dropped 4 bases and J dropped 2; count of bases not matched to a gene: 6. The DNA of the CDR3 is TGTGCCAGCTCACAATCGACAGGGGCACAAGAGACCCAGTACTTC. Its protein is CASSQSTGAQETQYF.

This rearrangement joins TRBV30 to TRBJ1-6; D ambiguous. Trimming removed 3 bases at V and 0 bases at J, with 9 bases between. From germline, CDR1 is GTSNPN and CDR2 SVGIG (reference sequence). The CDR3 has 15 amino acids. The CDR3 reads CAWRREGSYNSPLHF. CDR3 nucleotides: TGTGCCTGGAGGCGGGAGGGCTCCTATAATTCACCCCTCCACTTT.

As concerns this clone: A junction boundary mismatches the germline segment, possibly from a read error. The chain combines TRBV7-9 with TRBJ2-7; 7 bases fit TRBD1. The germline gives CDR1 SEHNR, CDR2 FQNEAQ (reference sequence). The length of the CDR3 is 13 residues. The CDR3 loop reads CASSLDVTGSWMF. CDR3 in DNA: TGTGCCAGCAGCTTAGACGTGACAGGGAGCTGGATGTTC.

The genes are TRBV29-1 and TRBJ2-7; 11 bases align to TRBD1. CDR1 is SQVTM, CDR2 ANQGSEA, per germline. The CDR3 sequence is 15 residues long. J was trimmed by 4 bases and V by 6 bases; bases with no gene match: 11. The CDR3 DNA sequence: TGCAGCGTCTCCCGTTTAGGACAGGGGGCTTACGAGCAGTACTTC. This sequence encodes CSVSRLGQGAYEQYF.

In its sample, this clone was seen once. The chain employs TRBV20-1 and TRBJ2-2; D remains unclear. The germline V and J ends were trimmed by 1 base and 8 bases, with 5 bases remaining between them. Germline V gene data show CDR1 as DFQATT and CDR2 as SNEGSKA (reference sequence). The CDR3 is 11 residues long. CDR3 region: CSARVLGELFF. CDR3 sequence (DNA): TGCAGTGCTAGAGTGCTAGGGGAGCTGTTTTTT.

About this clone: Other DNA sequences in this specimen translate into the identical CDR3. The CDR3 nucleotides are TGTGCCAGCAGCTTAGCCGGGAACACTGAAGCTTTCTTT. It specifies CASSLAGNTEAFF. The genes are TRBV7-9 and TRBJ1-1; D remains unclear. The CDR3 sequence is 13 residues long. CDR1 is SEHNR, CDR2 FQNEAQ, per germline (reference sequence). Trimming shortened V by 0 bases and J by 1 base, and 3 bases separated the two germline ends.

The chain joins TRBV5-1 to TRBJ2-7, with 7 bases identical to TRBD1. This CDR3 is built from 13 residues. After removal of 4 bases from V and 3 bases from J, the junction contained 4 bases not matched to a gene. Germline CDR1 SGHRS, CDR2 YFSETQ. The CDR3 DNA sequence: TGCGCCAGCAGCCTTGGACAGGTCTACGAGCAGTACTTC. The encoded protein is CASSLGQVYEQYF.

This clone came up once. This chain joins TRBV10-3 and TRBJ2-1; 12 bases align to TRBD1. CDR1 ENHRY and CDR2 SYGVKD come from the germline V gene. The V and J ends lost 0 bases and 0 bases, in that order; junction bases with no gene match: 9. The CDR3 has 20 residues. CDR3 nucleotide sequence: TGTGCCATCAGTGAGTCTGCCGGGACAGGGGGCTCTAGCTCCTACAATGAGCAGTTCTTC. This codes for CAISESAGTGGSSSYNEQFF.

The gene calls are TRBV5-6 and TRBJ2-7, with a possible D match to TRBD1 (7 bases). V was clipped by 0 bases and J by 4 bases, with 14 bases between them. The CDR3 loop spans 15 amino acids. Germline lookup yields CDR1 SGHDT and CDR2 YYEEEE. DNA of the CDR3: TGTGCCAGCAGCTTGGTGCCAGGGGGGTTTTACGAGCAGTACTTC. Its protein is CASSLVPGGFYEQYF.

J is TRBJ2-1 and V is TRBV7-8; D may be TRBD1 (7 bases). The germline CDR1 and CDR2 sequences are SGHVS and FQNEAQ. The CDR3 extends over 15 amino acids. Trimming cost V 5 bases and J 6 bases, with 17 bases left between them. The chain's CDR3 is CASSRSGGNGNEQFF. CDR3 DNA sequence: TGTGCCAGCAGCCGATCAGGGGGGAACGGCAATGAGCAGTTCTTC.

V usage is TRBV25-1 and J usage is TRBJ2-4; possibly TRBD2 for D (6 bases). V was trimmed by 1 base and J by 3 bases, leaving 13 bases between them. The germline gives CDR1 MGHDK, CDR2 SYGVNS. The CDR3 spans 16 residues. CDR3 DNA: TGTGCCAGCAGTGAATTAGAAGGGGAGGTCAAAAACATTCAGTACTTC. Protein: CASSELEGEVKNIQYF.

The chain carries TRBV7-2 and TRBJ2-5; D is possibly TRBD2 (6 bases). V lost 1 base to trimming and J lost 3 bases, with 9 bases between them. Germline CDR1 reads SGHTA; CDR2 reads FQGNSA. There are 14 residues in the CDR3. The CDR3 DNA follows: TGTGCCAGCAGCTTAGTTGGCGGGAAAGAGACCCAGTACTTC. It specifies CASSLVGGKETQYF.

The chain joins TRBV2 to TRBJ2-5; tentative D call: TRBD1 (7 bases). V was pared by 7 bases and J by 5 bases, with 14 bases between. Per the germline V gene, CDR1 is SNHLY and CDR2 is FYNNEI. This CDR3 region has 13 residues. The CDR3 spells CASKGGRGETQYF. CDR3 nucleotides: TGTGCCAGCAAGGGGGGCAGGGGGGAGACCCAGTACTTC. The variable domain in full, completed from reference TRBV2 and TRBJ2-5, reads EPEVTQTPSHQVTQMGQEVILRCVPISNHLYFYWYRQILGQKVEFLVSFYNNEISEKSEIFDDQFSVERPDGSNFTLKIRSTKLEDSAMYFCASKGGRGETQYFGPGTRLLVL.

The V call is TRBV11-1, the J call TRBJ1-1; 9 bases align to TRBD1. The germline gives CDR1 SGHAT, CDR2 FQDESV (reference sequence). The V segment lost 2 bases and the J segment 3 bases; nucleotides outside the gene matches: 10. The CDR3 is 17 amino acids. The CDR3 DNA reads as TGTGCCAGCAGCTTATCGGCGGGACAGGGCGGGGACACTGAAGCTTTCTTT. This translates into CASSLSAGQGGDTEAFF. Full variable domain (outside the CDR3, taken from reference TRBV11-1 and TRBJ1-1): EAEVAQSPRYKITEKSQAVAFWCDPISGHATLYWYRQILGQGPELLVQFQDESVVDDSQLPKDRFSAERLKGVDSTLKIQPAELGDSAMYLCASSLSAGQGGDTEAFFGQGTRLTVV.

The V call is TRBV30, the J call TRBJ1-6; a weak D match, TRBD1 (5 bases). Trimming removed 0 bases at V and 6 bases at J, with 9 bases between. This CDR3 has 14 amino acids. The germline CDR1 and CDR2 sequences are GTSNPN and SVGIG (reference sequence). In DNA, the CDR3 is TGTGCCTGGAGTGTATCCCAGGGTAATTCACCCCTCCACTTT. Translated, it gives CAWSVSQGNSPLHF.

The chain uses TRBV7-9 and TRBJ1-4; 11 bases align to TRBD1. The CDR3 contains 14 residues. Germline CDR1 reads SEHNR; CDR2 reads FQNEAQ (reference sequence). The J segment lost 5 bases and the V segment lost 4 bases, leaving 0 bases of the junction unmatched. The CDR3 loop reads CASSWDRGNEKLFF. The CDR3, as DNA: TGTGCCAGCAGCTGGGACAGGGGGAATGAAAAACTGTTTTTT.

The chain uses TRBV4-1 and TRBJ2-1, with 16 nucleotides matching TRBD2. The trim removed 4 bases at V and 7 bases at J, leaving 7 bases unmatched. The germline V gene has CDR1 MGHRA and CDR2 YSYEKL. This CDR3 spans 17 amino acids. CDR3 nucleotide sequence: TGCGCCAGCAGCCTGGGGACTAGCGGGAGGGCCGGTAATGAGCAGTTCTTC. Translating gives CASSLGTSGRAGNEQFF.

The chain recombines TRBV2 with TRBJ2-7, with D perhaps TRBD1 (5 bases). Trimming left V 9 bases short and J 5 bases short, with 14 bases between. Germline-derived CDR1 and CDR2 are SNHLY and FYNNEI. The CDR3 contains 12 residues. CDR3 DNA sequence: TGTGCCAGTGGTTTAAGGGGAAACGAGCAGTACTTC. It specifies CASGLRGNEQYF.

V is TRBV7-8 and J is TRBJ2-3; a possible D gene is TRBD2 (6 bases). V was trimmed by 6 bases and J by 0 bases, leaving 13 bases between them. Germline assignment: CDR1 SGHVS and CDR2 FQNEAQ. The CDR3 length is 15 residues. The CDR3 loop reads CASRSGVPSTDTQYF. CDR3 in DNA: TGTGCCAGCAGGTCGGGGGTCCCTAGCACAGATACGCAGTATTTT.

CDR3 amino acids: CASSLGGPYNEQFF. The DNA of the CDR3 is TGCGCCAGCAGCTTGGGGGGCCCTTACAATGAGCAGTTCTTC. This rearrangement joins TRBV5-1 to TRBJ2-1, with a tentative D call TRBD1 (5 bases). The CDR3 extends over 14 amino acids. Germline loops: CDR1 SGHRS, CDR2 YFSETQ. V gave up 0 bases and J gave up 4 bases, with 8 bases separating them.

This clone was seen just once. The chain carries TRBV9 and TRBJ2-3; 14 nucleotides agree with TRBD2. J lost 7 bases, V lost 3 bases, and 7 bases had no gene match. CDR3 size: 16 residues. Germline V gives CDR1 SGDLS, CDR2 YYNGEE. CDR3 region: CASSARLAGGQHTQYF. The DNA of the CDR3 is TGTGCCAGCAGCGCCCGACTAGCGGGGGGGCAACATACGCAGTATTTT.

This clone was observed a single time. The J gene is TRBJ1-2, the V gene TRBV9; 10 bases line up with TRBD1. This CDR3 contains 15 residues. Losses at the gene ends were 0 bases for V and 3 bases for J; bases not matched to a gene: 2. Germline CDR1 SGDLS, CDR2 YYNGEE. The CDR3 DNA reads TGTGCCAGCAGCGTAGAAGGACAGGGGGACTATGGCTACACCTTC. This codes for CASSVEGQGDYGYTF.

The V and J genes are TRBV30 and TRBJ2-7; no clear D. The CDR3 contains 11 residues. Germline CDR1 and CDR2: GTSNPN and SVGIG (reference sequence). The V and J ends lost 4 bases and 4 bases respectively, with 8 bases between them. CDR3 sequence: CAWTGRYEQYF. CDR3 coding DNA: TGTGCCTGGACGGGTAGGTACGAGCAGTACTTC. The entire variable domain, with the rest obtained from reference TRBV30 and TRBJ2-7, is as follows: SQTIHQWPATLVQPVGSPLSLECTVEGTSNPNLYWYRQAAGRGLQLLFYSVGIGQISSEVPQNLSASRPQDRQFILSSKKLLLSDSGFYLCAWTGRYEQYFGPGTRLTVT.